What follows is one T cell receptor beta chain and its context. V was pared by 3 bases and J by 6 bases, with 13 bases of the junction left unmatched. The CDR3 has 16 residues. CDR1 is DFQATT and CDR2 is SNEGSKA in the germline V gene (reference sequence). The data were obtained in a study of blood T cell repertoires in COVID-19. Across the study: Sample material is recorded as cDNA or gDNA derived from T cells, B-cell-depleted T cells, or PBMCs.

Per the study methods: Nucleated cell counts were estimated from reference gene primer amplification. Sequencing used immunoSEQ multiplex PCR; TCRdb keeps in-frame clones, though not all of them. The DNA gave D and trimming, while V, J and clone size come from that table. In the table there are around 140,000 clones, around 86% of which are singletons. The chain has TRBV20-1 and TRBJ2-3; 9 nucleotides align to TRBD2. This TCR was recovered from a woman aged 55-69 years with active or convalescent COVID-19. Sequenced: peripheral blood. CDR3 sequence: CSASLPASGMRDTQYF. CDR3 nucleotides: TGCAGTGCTAGTCTTCCGGCTAGCGGGATGAGGGATACGCAGTATTTT.